Listed here are 16 T cell receptor beta chains from one sample, sequenced in a study of T cell repertoires in cytomegalovirus infection. TCRdb re-analysed the reads in MiXCR, keeping a single row per CDR3 protein. The table lists about 160,000 distinct CDR3 sequences, 20% to 25% of them singletons. These receptors lack a known antigen. The sample was CD8+ T cells from cultured PBMCs, taken from culture after CMV antigen stimulation. The receptors come from a human donor in good health (CMV status not recorded). Some clones in this sample may be carry-over from other donors' samples.

This clonotype was counted between two and nine times. This rearrangement joins TRBV20-1 to TRBJ1-5; the match to TRBD1 covers 9 bases. V gave up 3 bases and J gave up 6 bases; unmatched junction bases: 6. CDR3 size: 14 residues. CDR1 and CDR2 from the germline V gene are DFQATT and SNEGSKA (reference sequence). DNA for the CDR3: TGCAGTGCTAGGGAGTACAGGGGGCGTCAGCCCCAGCATTTT. Its translation: CSAREYRGRQPQHF.

The chain recombines TRBV30 with TRBJ1-2, with no clear D. The germline CDR1 and CDR2 sequences are GTSNPN and SVGIG (reference sequence). Between the trimmed V and J ends, which lost 2 bases and 8 bases, there was a span of 12 bases. This CDR3 has 12 amino acids. The CDR3 coding sequence is TGTGCCTGGAGTACAACTGCTTGGGGCTACACCTTC. It translates to CAWSTTAWGYTF.

The rearrangement links TRBV7-9 to TRBJ2-3, with a tentative D call TRBD2 (5 bases). Trimming removed 4 bases at V and 6 bases at J, with 17 bases between. The CDR3 is 15 amino acids. Germline V gene data show CDR1 as SEHNR and CDR2 as FQNEAQ (reference sequence). CDR3 protein: CASSSGVTSADTQYF. CDR3 bases: TGTGCCAGCAGCTCCGGGGTCACTTCTGCGGATACGCAGTATTTT.

This clonotype has a handful of counts. A much larger clone differs from this one at a single base, so this may be a read error. The rearrangement uses TRBV7-9 and TRBJ1-5; maybe TRBD1 (6 bases). The germline V and J ends were trimmed by 4 bases and 5 bases, with 6 bases remaining between them. CDR3 length equals 12 residues. Germline loops: CDR1 SEHNR, CDR2 FQNEAQ (reference sequence). CDR3 in amino acids: CASSSGDQPQHF. The CDR3 bases are TGTGCCAGCAGCTCAGGGGATCAGCCCCAGCATTTT.

This clonotype was found a few times. V is TRBV5-6 and J is TRBJ1-2, with 11 bases lining up with TRBD1. The ends lost 2 bases at V and 4 bases at J; junction bases unmatched: 4. The CDR3 is 15 amino acids. Germline V CDR1 and CDR2: SGHDT, YYEEEE. The CDR3 is CASSLGQGASYGYTF. CDR3 in DNA: TGTGCCAGCAGCTTAGGACAGGGGGCAAGCTATGGCTACACCTTC. The full variable domain, its missing parts supplied by reference TRBV5-6 and TRBJ1-2, is DAGVTQSPTHLIKTRGQQVTLRCSPKSGHDTVSWYQQALGQGPQFIFQYYEEEERQRGNFPDRFSGHQFPNYSSELNVNALLLGDSALYLCASSLGQGASYGYTFGSGTRLTVV.

This clonotype was seen more than once but under ten times. The chain joins TRBV6-1 to TRBJ1-3; D is unclear. The CDR3 has 14 amino acids. The V end lost 4 bases, the J end lost 1 base, and 8 bases lay between the germline ends. CDR1 and CDR2 from the germline V gene are MNHNS and SASEGT. In DNA, the CDR3 is TGTGCCAGCAGTGGAACGGAGTCTGGAAACACCATATATTTT. Its protein is CASSGTESGNTIYF.

The chain has TRBV9 and TRBJ1-2; a weak D match, TRBD1 (6 bases). The CDR3 spans 11 residues. Trimming removed 3 bases from V and 12 bases from J, with 12 bases in between. Germline V gene sequence: CDR1 SGDLS, CDR2 YYNGEE. In DNA, the CDR3 is TGTGCCAGCAGCGGGGAAGGGGGGGACACCTTC. As protein: CASSGEGGDTF.

V and J are TRBV7-2 and TRBJ2-3, with 9 positions matching TRBD2. The CDR3 is made up of 19 amino acids. The V gene end was trimmed by 5 bases and the J gene end by 5 bases; junction bases not matched to a gene: 20. The germline CDR1 and CDR2 sequences are SGHTA and FQGNSA. This CDR3 reads CASSPPLGASGVEKDTQYF. CDR3 in DNA: TGTGCCAGCAGCCCCCCCCTCGGGGCTAGCGGGGTCGAGAAAGATACGCAGTATTTT. Variable domain in full (rest from reference TRBV7-2 and TRBJ2-3): GAGVSQSPSNKVTEKGKDVELRCDPISGHTALYWYRQSLGQGLEFLIYFQGNSAPDKSGLPSDRFSAERTGGSVSTLTIQRTQQEDSAVYLCASSPPLGASGVEKDTQYFGPGTRLTVL.

This clonotype turned up a few times. This chain links TRBV18 with TRBJ2-3; D might be TRBD1 or TRBD2, each matching 6 bases. The CDR3 consists of 14 residues. The germline V and J ends were trimmed by 6 bases and 4 bases, with 14 bases remaining between them. In germline, CDR1 is KGHSH, CDR2 LQKENI. CDR3 residues: CASSGQEGADTQYF. In DNA form, the CDR3 reads TGTGCCAGCTCCGGGCAGGAGGGGGCAGATACGCAGTATTTT.

The chain links TRBV7-6 to TRBJ2-7; D possibly matches TRBD1 or TRBD2 (5 bases each). Germline assignment: CDR1 SGHVS and CDR2 FNYEAQ. The CDR3 has 14 amino acids. V lost 1 base and J lost 4, with 11 bases in between. In nucleotides, the CDR3 is TGTGCCAGCAGCTTAGGGGGGACCGGATACGAGCAGTACTTC. Translating gives CASSLGGTGYEQYF.

This clonotype was seen a few times. This sequence joins TRBV7-2 and TRBJ2-7; D is possibly TRBD2 (5 bases). V was clipped by 7 bases and J by 5 bases, with 12 bases between them. Germline lookup yields CDR1 SGHTA and CDR2 FQGNSA. The length of the CDR3 is 12 residues. This chain's CDR3 is CASTPNSDEQYF. CDR3 DNA: TGTGCCAGCACCCCGAATAGCGACGAGCAGTACTTC.

This clonotype was counted a few times. The gene calls are TRBV4-1 and TRBJ1-1; D possibly corresponds to TRBD1 (5 bases). Looked up from germline, CDR1 is MGHRA and CDR2 is YSYEKL. Between the trimmed V and J ends, which lost 0 bases and 0 bases, there was a span of 14 bases. This CDR3 is built from 17 residues. The CDR3 sequence is CASSQDWGEGLNTEAFF. The CDR3 DNA is TGCGCCAGCAGCCAAGATTGGGGTGAGGGGTTGAACACTGAAGCTTTCTTT.

The V and J genes are TRBV4-1 and TRBJ1-1, with D possibly being TRBD1 (6 bases). This CDR3 is built from 15 residues. Germline CDR1 reads MGHRA; CDR2 reads YSYEKL. Trimming removed 3 bases at V and 3 bases at J, with 14 bases between. The CDR3 is CASSHRIRGDTEAFF. In nucleotides, the CDR3 is TGCGCCAGCAGCCACCGCATAAGGGGGGACACTGAAGCTTTCTTT.

The genes are TRBV7-2 and TRBJ1-4, with D possibly being TRBD1 (6 bases). Trimming cost V 5 bases and J 8 bases, with 15 bases left between them. Germline V gives CDR1 SGHTA, CDR2 FQGNSA. The CDR3 is 14 amino acids. The CDR3 region is CASSTTGRREKLFF. The DNA for the CDR3 is TGTGCCAGCAGCACAACAGGGAGAAGAGAAAAACTGTTTTTT.

V gene TRBV12-3 or TRBV12-4 combines with J gene TRBJ1-5; no firm D call. Deletions cut 3 bases from V and 6 bases from J, with 9 bases between. This CDR3 has 13 residues. CDR3 sequence reads: CASSFVRVQPQHF. In DNA, the CDR3 is TGTGCCAGCAGTTTTGTTAGGGTTCAGCCCCAGCATTTT.

This chain connects TRBV19 to TRBJ1-2; D is possibly TRBD1 (5 bases). Germline V gene lookup returns CDR1 LNHDA and CDR2 SQIVND (reference sequence). This CDR3 contains 14 residues. The V gene lost 6 bases and the J gene lost 8 bases, with 19 bases spanning the gap. The CDR3 spells CASSKGLPGLGYTF. As DNA, the CDR3 is TGTGCCAGTAGCAAGGGGCTGCCGGGACTCGGCTACACCTTC.